This record concerns one T cell receptor beta chain sequence. Its specificity is not known. This entry belongs to a study of OX40 agonist ivuxolimab in advanced cancers. As for the study in general: Given to patients was ivuxolimab, an agonistic anti-OX40 (CD134) antibody. Melanoma, hepatocellular carcinoma, head and neck or renal cell cancer occurred in dose-escalation patients.

In germline, CDR1 is MNHEY, CDR2 SMNVEV (reference sequence). This CDR3 has 13 residues. With 7 bases removed from V and 5 bases from J, the gap between germline ends came to 12 bases. Points from the study as a whole: The study found that CD8+ T cells averaged more expanded clones than CD4+.

Sequenced by immunoSEQ multiplex PCR; TCRdb stores in-frame clones only, minus some. The table includes more than 65,000 clones, roughly 84% detected once. The sequence derives from an adult with an advanced solid tumor such as melanoma, head and neck, liver or kidney cancer. The source was CD4+ or CD8+ T cells sorted from blood, collected in a trial of the OX40 agonist ivuxolimab. This chain joins TRBV27 and TRBJ2-1; a weak D match, TRBD1 (6 bases). CDR3 coding DNA: TGTGCCAGCACAGGGGTCTATCACAATGAGCAGTTCTTC. Encoded protein: CASTGVYHNEQFF.